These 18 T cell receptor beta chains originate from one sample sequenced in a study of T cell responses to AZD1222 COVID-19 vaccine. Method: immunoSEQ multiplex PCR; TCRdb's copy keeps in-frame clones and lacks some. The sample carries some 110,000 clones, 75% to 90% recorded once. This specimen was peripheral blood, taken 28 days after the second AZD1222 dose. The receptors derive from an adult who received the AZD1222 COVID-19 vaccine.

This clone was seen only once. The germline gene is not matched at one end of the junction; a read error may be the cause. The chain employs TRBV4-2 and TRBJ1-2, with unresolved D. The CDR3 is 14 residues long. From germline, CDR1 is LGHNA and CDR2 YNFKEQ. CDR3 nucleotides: TGTGCCAGCAGCCAAGATACCGTGGACTATGGCTACACCTTT. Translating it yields CASSQDTVDYGYTF.

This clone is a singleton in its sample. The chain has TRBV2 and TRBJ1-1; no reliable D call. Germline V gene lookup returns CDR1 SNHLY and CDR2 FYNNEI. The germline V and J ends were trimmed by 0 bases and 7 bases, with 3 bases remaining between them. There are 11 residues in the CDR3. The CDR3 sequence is CASSEAYEAFF. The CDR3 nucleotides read TGTGCCAGCAGTGAAGCGTATGAAGCTTTCTTT.

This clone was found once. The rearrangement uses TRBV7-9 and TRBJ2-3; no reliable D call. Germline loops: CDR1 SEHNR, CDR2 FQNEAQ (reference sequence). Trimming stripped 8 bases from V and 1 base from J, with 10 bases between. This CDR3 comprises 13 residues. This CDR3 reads CASENRGTDTQYF. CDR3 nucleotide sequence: TGTGCCAGCGAGAATCGGGGCACAGATACGCAGTATTTT. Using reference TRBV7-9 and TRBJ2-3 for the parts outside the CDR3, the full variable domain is DTGVSQNPRHKITKRGQNVTFRCDPISEHNRLYWYRQTLGQGPEFLTYFQNEAQLEKSRLLSDRFSAERPKGSFSTLEIQRTEQGDSAMYLCASENRGTDTQYFGPGTRLTVL.

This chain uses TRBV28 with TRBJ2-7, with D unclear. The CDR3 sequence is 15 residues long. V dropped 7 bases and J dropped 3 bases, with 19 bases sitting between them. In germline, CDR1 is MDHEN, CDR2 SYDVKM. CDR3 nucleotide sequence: TGTGCCAGCAATTCACCCGCGAGCCTTTTCTACGAGCAGTACTTC. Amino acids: CASNSPASLFYEQYF. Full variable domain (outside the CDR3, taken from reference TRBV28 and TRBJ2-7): DVKVTQSSRYLVKRTGEKVFLECVQDMDHENMFWYRQDPGLGLRLIYFSYDVKMKEKGDIPEGYSVSREKKERFSLILESASTNQTSMYLCASNSPASLFYEQYFGPGTRLTVT.

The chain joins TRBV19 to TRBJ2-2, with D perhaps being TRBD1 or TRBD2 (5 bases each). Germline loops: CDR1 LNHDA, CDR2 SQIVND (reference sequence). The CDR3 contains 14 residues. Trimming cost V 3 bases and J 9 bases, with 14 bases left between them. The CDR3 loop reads CASSMVSGTRELFF. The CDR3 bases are TGTGCCAGTAGTATGGTGTCGGGGACCAGGGAGCTGTTTTTT.

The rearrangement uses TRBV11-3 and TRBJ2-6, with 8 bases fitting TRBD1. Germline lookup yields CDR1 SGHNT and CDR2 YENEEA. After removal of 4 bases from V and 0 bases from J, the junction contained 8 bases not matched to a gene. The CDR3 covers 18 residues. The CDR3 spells CASSSPGQASSGANVLTF. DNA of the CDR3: TGTGCCAGCAGCTCCCCGGGACAGGCCAGCTCTGGGGCCAACGTCCTGACTTTC.

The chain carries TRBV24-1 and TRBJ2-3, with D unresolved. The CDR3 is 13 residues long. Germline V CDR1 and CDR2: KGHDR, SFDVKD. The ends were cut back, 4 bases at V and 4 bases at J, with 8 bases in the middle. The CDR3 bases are TGTGCCACCAGTGACTCGCCCCCAGATACGCAGTATTTT. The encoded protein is CATSDSPPDTQYF.

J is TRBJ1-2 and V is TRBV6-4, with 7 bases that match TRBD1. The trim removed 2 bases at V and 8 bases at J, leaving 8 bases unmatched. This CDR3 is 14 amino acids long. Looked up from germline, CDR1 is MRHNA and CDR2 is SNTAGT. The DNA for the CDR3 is TGTGCCAGCAGTGACGGTCGGACAGGCCGAGGCTACACCTTC. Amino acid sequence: CASSDGRTGRGYTF.

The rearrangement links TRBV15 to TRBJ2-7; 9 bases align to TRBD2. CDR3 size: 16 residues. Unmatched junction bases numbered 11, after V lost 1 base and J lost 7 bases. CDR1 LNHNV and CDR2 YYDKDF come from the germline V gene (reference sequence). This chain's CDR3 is CATSRALREGLREQYF. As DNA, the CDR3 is TGTGCCACCAGCAGAGCCCTGCGGGAGGGCCTGAGGGAGCAGTACTTC.

CDR3: CASSSTGQSDEQYF. CDR3 coding DNA: TGTGCCAGTAGTAGCACGGGACAGAGCGACGAGCAGTACTTC. V is TRBV19 and J is TRBJ2-7; TRBD1 agrees at 7 bases. CDR1 and CDR2 (germline): LNHDA, SQIVND (reference sequence). Germline trimming cut 4 bases from V and 5 bases from J; bases unmatched to any gene: 8. The length of the CDR3 is 14 residues.

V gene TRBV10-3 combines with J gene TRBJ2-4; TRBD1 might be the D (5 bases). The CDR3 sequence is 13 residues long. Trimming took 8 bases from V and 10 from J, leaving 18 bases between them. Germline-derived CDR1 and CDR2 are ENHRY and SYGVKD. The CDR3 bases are TGTGCCATCTCGAAGACAGCCCAGAGTATTCAGTACTTC. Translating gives CAISKTAQSIQYF.

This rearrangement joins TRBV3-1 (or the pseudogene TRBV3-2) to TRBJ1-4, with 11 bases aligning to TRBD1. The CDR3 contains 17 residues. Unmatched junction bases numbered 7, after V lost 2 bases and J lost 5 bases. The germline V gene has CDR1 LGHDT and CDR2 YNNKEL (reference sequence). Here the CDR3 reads CASSQKTGTGGNEKLFF. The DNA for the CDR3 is TGTGCCAGCAGCCAAAAAACCGGGACAGGGGGAAATGAAAAACTGTTTTTT.

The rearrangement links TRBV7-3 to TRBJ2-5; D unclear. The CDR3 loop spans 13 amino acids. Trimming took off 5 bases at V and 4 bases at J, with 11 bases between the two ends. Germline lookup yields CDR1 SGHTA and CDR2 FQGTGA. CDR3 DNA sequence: TGTGCCAGCAGCCCCGCCCCTTTAGAGACCCAGTACTTC. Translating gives CASSPAPLETQYF.

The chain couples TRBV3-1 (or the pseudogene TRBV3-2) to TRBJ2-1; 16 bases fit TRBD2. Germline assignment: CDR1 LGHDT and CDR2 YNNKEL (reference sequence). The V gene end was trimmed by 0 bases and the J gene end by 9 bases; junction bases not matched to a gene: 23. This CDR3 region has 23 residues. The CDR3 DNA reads TGTGCCAGCAGCCAAGATCCCCTTTCCGGGACTAGCGGGAGGGGAGTCGGAAGAGGTGAGCAGTTCTTC. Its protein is CASSQDPLSGTSGRGVGRGEQFF.

CDR3 DNA sequence: TGTGCCAGCACGATAGGCGGGGGGACTGAAGCTTTCTTT. Protein sequence: CASTIGGGTEAFF. The rearrangement links TRBV25-1 to TRBJ1-1; a weak D match, TRBD1 (5 bases). This CDR3 spans 13 amino acids. V was trimmed by 7 bases and J by 5 bases, leaving 14 bases between them. Germline loops: CDR1 MGHDK, CDR2 SYGVNS. Supplemented by reference TRBV25-1 and TRBJ1-1, the full variable domain reads EADIYQTPRYLVIGTGKKITLECSQTMGHDKMYWYQQDPGMELHLIHYSYGVNSTEKGDLSSESTVSRIRTEHFPLTLESARPSHTSQYLCASTIGGGTEAFFGQGTRLTVV.

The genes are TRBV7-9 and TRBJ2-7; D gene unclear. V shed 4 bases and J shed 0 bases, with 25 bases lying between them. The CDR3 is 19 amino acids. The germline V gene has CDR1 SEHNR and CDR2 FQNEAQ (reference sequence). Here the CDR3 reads CASSSFGRRPGSASYEQYF. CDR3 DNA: TGTGCCAGCAGCTCCTTTGGGCGGAGACCCGGTTCGGCCTCCTACGAGCAGTACTTC.

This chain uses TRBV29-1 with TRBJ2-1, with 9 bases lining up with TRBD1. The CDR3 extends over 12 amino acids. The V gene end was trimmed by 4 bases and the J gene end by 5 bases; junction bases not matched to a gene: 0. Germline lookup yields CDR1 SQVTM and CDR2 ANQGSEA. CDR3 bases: TGCAGCGTTGGGACAGGGGACAATGAGCAGTTCTTC. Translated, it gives CSVGTGDNEQFF.

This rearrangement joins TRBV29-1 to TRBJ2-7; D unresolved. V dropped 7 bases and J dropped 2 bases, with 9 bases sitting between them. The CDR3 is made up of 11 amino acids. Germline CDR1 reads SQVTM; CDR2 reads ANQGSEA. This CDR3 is CSAETTYEQYF. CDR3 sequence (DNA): TGCAGCGCAGAAACTACCTACGAGCAGTACTTC.